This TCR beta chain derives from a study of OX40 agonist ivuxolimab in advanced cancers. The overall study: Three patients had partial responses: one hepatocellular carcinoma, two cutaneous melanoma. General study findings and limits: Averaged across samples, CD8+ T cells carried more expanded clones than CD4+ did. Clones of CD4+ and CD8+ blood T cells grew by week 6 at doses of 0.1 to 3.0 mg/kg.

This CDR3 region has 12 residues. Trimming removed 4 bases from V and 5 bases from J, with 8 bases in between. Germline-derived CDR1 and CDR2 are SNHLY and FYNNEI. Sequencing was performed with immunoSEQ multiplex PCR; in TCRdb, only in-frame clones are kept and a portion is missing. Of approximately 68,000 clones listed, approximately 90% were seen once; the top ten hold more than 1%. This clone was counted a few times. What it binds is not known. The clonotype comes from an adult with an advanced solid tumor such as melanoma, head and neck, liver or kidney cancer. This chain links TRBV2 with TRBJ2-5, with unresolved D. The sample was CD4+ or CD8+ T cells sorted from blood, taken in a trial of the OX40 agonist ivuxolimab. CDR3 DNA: TGTGCCAGCAGTGGTGAATGGGAGACCCAGTACTTC. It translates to CASSGEWETQYF. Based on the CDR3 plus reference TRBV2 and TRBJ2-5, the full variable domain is EPEVTQTPSHQVTQMGQEVILRCVPISNHLYFYWYRQILGQKVEFLVSFYNNEISEKSEIFDDQFSVERPDGSNFTLKIRSTKLEDSAMYFCASSGEWETQYFGPGTRLLVL.